This T cell receptor beta chain was captured in a study of T-cell memory formation after mild COVID-19. The wider study: Clusters of TCRs were largely donor specific.

General observations from the study: Some responding clones appeared in pre-infection memory, suggesting cross-reactive memory joined.

Amplification by 5'RACE using constant-segment primers produced TCR alpha and TCR beta cDNA libraries that carried sample barcodes and UMIs. One entry per CDR3 protein, called by TCRdb with MiXCR from the 5' RACE reads. The sample shows a few hundred thousand distinct CDR3 sequences, roughly 16% of them seen only once. This clonotype was recorded a few times. Its antigen is not known. CDR3 size: 14 residues. CDR1 and CDR2 (germline): LGHDT, YNNKEL (reference sequence). V was clipped by 3 bases and J by 9 bases; unmatched bases: 6. Sequenced: PBMCs or a T cell subset sorted from them (not recorded which). This chain joins TRBV3-1 and TRBJ2-1, with TRBD2 identical over 9 bases. This TCR derives from a young man who had mild COVID-19 (a few samples of this study predate the infection). Cell type and time point are not known. The CDR3 here is CASSQRGGHVEQFF. The CDR3 coding sequence is TGTGCCAGCAGCCAGCGGGGGGGCCATGTTGAGCAGTTCTTC.